This T cell receptor (beta chain) was sequenced for a study of radiation and T cells in renal cell carcinoma. The study's findings and limits: Without pretreatment biopsies, baseline tumor clonotype presence was undetermined. Top tumor clonotypes rose in blood 2 weeks post-radiation, then contracted.

Profiling relied on immunoSEQ multiplex PCR, and the TCRdb table lists in-frame clones only, not all of them. Among roughly 90,000 clones listed, around four fifths were seen once. Worth noting for this clone: Its specificity is unknown.

V was cut by 7 bases and J by 0 bases, with 5 bases left in between. This CDR3 is 11 amino acids long. Germline values: CDR1 SQVTM, CDR2 ANQGSEA. The time point: blood 4 weeks post-SBRT, at nephrectomy. Treatment meaning: 15 Gy SBRT to primary tumor, nephrectomy 4 weeks later. Nephrectomy followed 15 Gy stereotactic body radiation by 4 weeks. The V call is TRBV29-1, the J call TRBJ2-3, with D unresolved. This TCR came from a man over 45 with renal cell carcinoma. The specimen was blood, collected from a patient whose treatment included radiotherapy and nephrectomy. The CDR3 region is CSADSTDTQYF. CDR3 nucleotide sequence: TGCAGCGCCGACAGCACAGATACGCAGTATTTT.